This TCR beta chain was sequenced in a study of regulatory T cells in long-lasting Graves disease. This clonotype was observed many times. For TCR beta, libraries came from iRepertoire HTBI primers and Arm-PCR of CDR3 regions. Via MiXCR, TCRdb re-called the multiplex PCR reads, giving one row per CDR3 protein. Of around 500,000 distinct CDR3 sequences listed, approximately 15% were seen once; the top ten hold roughly 9.7%. The CDR3 totals 14 residues. V lost 5 bases to trimming and J lost 5 bases, with 14 bases between them. Time point denoted: newly diagnosed GD, antithyroid drugs for less than 3 months. Researchers made the TCR library from RNA that was extracted from PBMCs. In each case, Graves' disease was diagnosed per American Thyroid Association guidelines. The same sample was also studied in work on T cells in Graves' hyperthyroidism and ophthalmopathy. From that report: Exclusions: uncontrolled infection, other autoimmune disease, pregnancy, lactation. Orbital computed tomography and thyroid ultrasound, together with serum TRAb and thyroxine and clinical symptoms, were used for diagnoses.

This chain joins TRBV12-3 or TRBV12-4 and TRBJ2-3; possibly TRBD2 for D (6 bases). Sequencing used peripheral blood mononuclear cells (PBMCs), obtained at new diagnosis, from a patient treated with antithyroid drugs. The TCR originated in a man younger than 40 with Graves disease. CDR3 residues: CASSEGLMGDTQYF. The DNA of the CDR3 is TGTGCCAGCAGTGAGGGACTGATGGGAGATACGCAGTATTTT.